This TCR beta chain originates from a study of blood T cell repertoires in COVID-19. Authors' methods: Amplification of reference gene primers was used by the study to estimate nucleated cell counts. The table came from immunoSEQ multiplex PCR; TCRdb's copy has only in-frame clones and leaves some out. V, J and clone size were drawn from that table, and D and trimming were deduced from the DNA. The sample records around 37,000 clones, approximately 86% being singletons. After removal of 5 bases from V and 7 bases from J, the junction contained 12 bases not matched to a gene. The CDR3 spans 18 residues. Looked up from germline, CDR1 is SGHTA and CDR2 is FQGNSA.

V usage is TRBV7-2 and J usage is TRBJ2-2; 14 positions match TRBD2. The sample taken for sequencing was peripheral blood. The sequence derives from a man aged 50 to 60 with active or convalescent COVID-19. For the CDR3, the DNA is TGTGCCAGCAGCCCAACGGGACTAGCGGGAGTCATAGGCGGGGAGCTGTTTTTT. Its protein product is CASSPTGLAGVIGGELFF. Supplemented by reference TRBV7-2 and TRBJ2-2, the full variable domain reads GAGVSQSPSNKVTEKGKDVELRCDPISGHTALYWYRQSLGQGLEFLIYFQGNSAPDKSGLPSDRFSAERTGGSVSTLTIQRTQQEDSAVYLCASSPTGLAGVIGGELFFGEGSRLTVL.